This T cell receptor beta chain is from a study of beta chain features in type 1 diabetes. The study's findings and limits: Significant though moderate, a shortening of TCRB CDR3s appeared in all four CD4+ subsets of Type 1 diabetes patients.

As every portion of the isolated RNA was reverse transcribed, the sequencing read expressed TCRB transcripts. Sequencing used immunoSEQ multiplex PCR; TCRdb keeps in-frame clones, though not all of them. This sample has over 200,000 clones, with 11% found just once. This clone was seen more than once but under ten times. Its cognate antigen is unknown. The ends were cut back, 1 base at V and 6 bases at J, with 8 bases in the middle. The CDR3 totals 13 residues. Per germline, CDR1 SGHRS and CDR2 YFSETQ. The V and J genes are TRBV5-1 and TRBJ1-5; D unresolved. This sequence originates from a man aged 30 to 39 with type 1 diabetes. Material for sequencing was naive CD4+ T cells from blood. The chain's CDR3 is CASSLTEGQPQHF. The CDR3 coding sequence is TGCGCCAGCAGCTTGACCGAGGGTCAGCCCCAGCATTTT.